The 7 T cell receptor beta chains given below trace back to one sample, sequenced in a study of blood T cell repertoires in COVID-19 (dated by TCRdb to about 2020). Libraries came from the immunoSEQ multiplex PCR assay. TCRdb obtained this table from immuneACCESS and retained in-frame rearrangements with V and J assigned. These tables miss some clones; where compared with another copy, unresolved V genes account for less than half of the shortfall, and the remainder is unexplained. The sample table records more than 110,000 clones; around 81% of these occur just once. The ten largest clonotypes hold around 4% of the sample. What was sequenced was peripheral blood. These TCRs come from a woman aged 60-75 years with acute or convalescent COVID-19.

The rearrangement links TRBV9 to TRBJ1-2; 11 bases are shared with TRBD1. Germline V lookup: CDR1 SGDLS, CDR2 YYNGEE. The CDR3 is made up of 18 amino acids. The J segment lost 0 bases and the V segment lost 2 bases, leaving 9 bases of the junction unmatched. The CDR3 nucleotides read TGTGCCAGCAGCGTCAGAGGTGGGACAGGGGGTACTAACTATGGCTACACCTTC. Residues: CASSVRGGTGGTNYGYTF.

The chain couples TRBV4-2 to TRBJ2-5; TRBD2 aligns across 14 bases. This CDR3 has 17 amino acids. J was trimmed by 4 bases and V by 0 bases; bases with no gene match: 4. Per germline, CDR1 LGHNA and CDR2 YNFKEQ. The chain's CDR3 is CASSQDPGLAGGETQYF. The CDR3 nucleotides are TGTGCCAGCAGCCAAGATCCCGGACTAGCGGGAGGAGAGACCCAGTACTTC.

The chain employs TRBV7-8 and TRBJ2-3, with unresolved D. Germline CDR1 reads SGHVS; CDR2 reads FQNEAQ. V was cut by 1 base and J by 6 bases, with 8 bases left in between. This CDR3 spans 13 amino acids. The chain's CDR3 is CASSLDSGDTQYF. The CDR3 nucleotides read TGTGCCAGCAGCTTAGATTCCGGGGATACGCAGTATTTT.

The chain carries TRBV4-3 and TRBJ2-7, with a tentative D call TRBD2 (5 bases). CDR3 length equals 15 residues. Germline CDR1 LGHNA, CDR2 YSLEER. V lost 1 base and J lost 4, with 14 bases in between. The CDR3 loop is CASSQVWERTYEQYF. The CDR3 bases are TGCGCCAGCAGCCAAGTATGGGAAAGGACTTACGAGCAGTACTTC.

The chain has TRBV24-1 and TRBJ2-7; the D is unclear. Germline loops: CDR1 KGHDR, CDR2 SFDVKD. The CDR3 contains 12 residues. The ends were cut back, 5 bases at V and 4 bases at J, with 8 bases in the middle. This CDR3 is CATSALGYEQYF. The CDR3 bases are TGTGCCACCAGTGCCCTCGGTTACGAGCAGTACTTC.

The chain joins TRBV7-8 to TRBJ2-7; 11 bases map to TRBD2. The CDR3 length is 15 residues. V trimming: 5 bases; J trimming: 3 bases; junction bases outside the gene matches: 6. The germline gives CDR1 SGHVS, CDR2 FQNEAQ. The CDR3 sequence: CASSVSGRAVYEQYF. The CDR3 DNA follows: TGTGCCAGCAGCGTTAGCGGGAGGGCCGTCTACGAGCAGTACTTC.

This chain joins TRBV4-1 and TRBJ2-7, with TRBD1 as a possible D gene (5 bases). This CDR3 has 15 amino acids. The germline V gene encodes CDR1 MGHRA and CDR2 YSYEKL. V lost 0 bases, J lost 2 bases, and 11 bases lay in between. The CDR3 DNA sequence: TGCGCCAGCAGCCAAGAAGGCCAGGGAACCTACGAGCAGTACTTC. Its protein is CASSQEGQGTYEQYF.